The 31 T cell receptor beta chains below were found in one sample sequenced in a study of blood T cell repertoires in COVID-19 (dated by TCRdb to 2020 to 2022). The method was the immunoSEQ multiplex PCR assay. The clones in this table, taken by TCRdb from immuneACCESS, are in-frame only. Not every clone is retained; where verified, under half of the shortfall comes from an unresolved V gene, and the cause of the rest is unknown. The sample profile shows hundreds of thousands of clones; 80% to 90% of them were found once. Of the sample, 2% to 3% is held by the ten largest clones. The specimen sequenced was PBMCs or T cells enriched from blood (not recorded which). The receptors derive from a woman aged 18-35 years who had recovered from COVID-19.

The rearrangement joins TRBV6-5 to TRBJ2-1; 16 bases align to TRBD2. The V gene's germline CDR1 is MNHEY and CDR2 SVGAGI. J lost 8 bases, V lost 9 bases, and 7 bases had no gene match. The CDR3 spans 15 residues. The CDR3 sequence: CASTGTSGGADEQFF. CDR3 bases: TGTGCCAGTACCGGGACTAGCGGGGGGGCGGATGAGCAGTTCTTC.

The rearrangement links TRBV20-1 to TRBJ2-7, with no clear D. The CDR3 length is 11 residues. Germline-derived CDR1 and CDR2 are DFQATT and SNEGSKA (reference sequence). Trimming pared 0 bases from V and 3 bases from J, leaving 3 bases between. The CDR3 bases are TGCAGTGCTAGAGACCACTACGAGCAGTACTTC. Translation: CSARDHYEQYF.

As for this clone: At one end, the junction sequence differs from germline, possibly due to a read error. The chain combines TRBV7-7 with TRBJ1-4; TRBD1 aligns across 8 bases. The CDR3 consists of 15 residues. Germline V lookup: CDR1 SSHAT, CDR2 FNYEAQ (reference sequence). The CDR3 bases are TGTGCTAGCAGCCCTAGGACAGGGCCTAATGAAAAACTGTTTTTT. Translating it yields CASSPRTGPNEKLFF.

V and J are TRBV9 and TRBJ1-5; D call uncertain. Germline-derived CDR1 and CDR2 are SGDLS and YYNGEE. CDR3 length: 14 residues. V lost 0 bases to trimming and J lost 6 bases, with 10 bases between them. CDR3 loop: CASSVGADPQPQHF. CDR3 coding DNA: TGTGCCAGCAGCGTAGGGGCAGACCCTCAGCCCCAGCATTTT.

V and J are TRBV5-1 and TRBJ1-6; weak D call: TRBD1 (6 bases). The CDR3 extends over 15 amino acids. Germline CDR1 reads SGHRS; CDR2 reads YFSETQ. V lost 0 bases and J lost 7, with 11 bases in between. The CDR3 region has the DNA TGCGCCAGCAGCTTGGATGGACAGCCCAATTCACCCCTCCACTTT. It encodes CASSLDGQPNSPLHF.

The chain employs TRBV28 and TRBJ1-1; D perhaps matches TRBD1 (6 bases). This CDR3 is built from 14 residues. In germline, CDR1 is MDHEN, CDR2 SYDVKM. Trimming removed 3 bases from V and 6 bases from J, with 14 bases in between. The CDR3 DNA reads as TGTGCCAGCAGTTTCACACTCAGGGGCGCTGAAGCTTTCTTT. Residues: CASSFTLRGAEAFF.

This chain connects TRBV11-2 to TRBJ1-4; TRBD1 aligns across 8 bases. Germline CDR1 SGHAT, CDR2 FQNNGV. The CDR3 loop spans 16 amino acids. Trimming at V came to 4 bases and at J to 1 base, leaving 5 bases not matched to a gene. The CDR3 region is CASSSGQVGTNEKLFF. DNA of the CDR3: TGTGCCAGCAGCTCGGGACAGGTTGGAACTAATGAAAAACTGTTTTTT.

The DNA for the CDR3 is TGTGCCAGCAGCTTATATAGCAATCAGCCCCAGCATTTT. This sequence encodes CASSLYSNQPQHF. The J gene is TRBJ1-5, the V gene TRBV11-2, with D hard to call. The CDR3 is 13 residues long. Germline values: CDR1 SGHAT, CDR2 FQNNGV. V was trimmed by 2 bases and J by 0 bases, leaving 2 bases between them.

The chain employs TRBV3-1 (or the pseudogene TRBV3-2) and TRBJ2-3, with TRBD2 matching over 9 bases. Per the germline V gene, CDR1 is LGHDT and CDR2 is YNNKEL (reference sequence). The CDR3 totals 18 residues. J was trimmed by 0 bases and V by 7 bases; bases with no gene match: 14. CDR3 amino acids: CASTKSRASGASTDTQYF. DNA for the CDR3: TGTGCCAGCACCAAATCCCGGGCTAGCGGGGCAAGCACAGATACGCAGTATTTT.

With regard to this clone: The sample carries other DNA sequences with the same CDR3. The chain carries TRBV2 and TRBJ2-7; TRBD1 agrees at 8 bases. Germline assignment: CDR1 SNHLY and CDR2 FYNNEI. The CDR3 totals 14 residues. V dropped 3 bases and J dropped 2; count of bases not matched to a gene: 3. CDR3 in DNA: TGTGCCAGCAGTGAGTTACAGGGGGCCTACGAGCAGTACTTC. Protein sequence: CASSELQGAYEQYF.

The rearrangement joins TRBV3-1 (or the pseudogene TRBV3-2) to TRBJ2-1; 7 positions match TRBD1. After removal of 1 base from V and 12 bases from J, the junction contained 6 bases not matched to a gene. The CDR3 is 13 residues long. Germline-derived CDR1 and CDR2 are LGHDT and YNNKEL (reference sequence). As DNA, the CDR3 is TGTGCCAGCAGCCAAGCGGGCGACAGGGCGCAGTTCTTC. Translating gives CASSQAGDRAQFF.

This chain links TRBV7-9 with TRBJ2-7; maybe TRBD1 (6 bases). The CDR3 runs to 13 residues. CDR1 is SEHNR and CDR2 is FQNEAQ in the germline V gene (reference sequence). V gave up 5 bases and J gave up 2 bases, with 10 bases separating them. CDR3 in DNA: TGTGCCAGCAGCCCGACAGGCACCTACGAGCAGTACTTC. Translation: CASSPTGTYEQYF.

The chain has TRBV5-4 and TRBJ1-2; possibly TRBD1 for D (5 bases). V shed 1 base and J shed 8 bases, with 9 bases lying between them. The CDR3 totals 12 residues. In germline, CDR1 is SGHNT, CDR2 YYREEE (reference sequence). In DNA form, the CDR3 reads TGTGCCAGCAGCTTGCAGGGAAACGGCTACACCTTC. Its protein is CASSLQGNGYTF.

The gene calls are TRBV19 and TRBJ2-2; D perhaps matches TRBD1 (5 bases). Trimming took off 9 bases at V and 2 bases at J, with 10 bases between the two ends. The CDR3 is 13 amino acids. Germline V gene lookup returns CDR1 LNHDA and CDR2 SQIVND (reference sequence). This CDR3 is CASADSNTGELFF. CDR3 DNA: TGTGCCAGCGCTGACAGTAACACCGGGGAGCTGTTTTTT. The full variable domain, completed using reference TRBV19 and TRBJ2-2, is DGGITQSPKYLFRKEGQNVTLSCEQNLNHDAMYWYRQDPGQGLRLIYYSQIVNDFQKGDIAEGYSVSREKKESFPLTVTSAQKNPTAFYLCASADSNTGELFFGEGSRLTVL.

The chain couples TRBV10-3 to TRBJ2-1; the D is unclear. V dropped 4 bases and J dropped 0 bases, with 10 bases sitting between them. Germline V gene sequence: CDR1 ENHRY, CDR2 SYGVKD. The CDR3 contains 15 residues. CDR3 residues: CAISGDTSSYNEQFF. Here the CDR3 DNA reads TGTGCCATCAGTGGTGACACCTCCTCCTACAATGAGCAGTTCTTC.

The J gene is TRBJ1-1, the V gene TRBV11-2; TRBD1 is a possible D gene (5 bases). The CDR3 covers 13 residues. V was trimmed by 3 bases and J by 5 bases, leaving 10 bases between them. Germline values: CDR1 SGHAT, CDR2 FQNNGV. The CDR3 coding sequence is TGTGCCAGCAGCTTTAAGGGGAAGACTGAAGCTTTCTTT. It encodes CASSFKGKTEAFF.

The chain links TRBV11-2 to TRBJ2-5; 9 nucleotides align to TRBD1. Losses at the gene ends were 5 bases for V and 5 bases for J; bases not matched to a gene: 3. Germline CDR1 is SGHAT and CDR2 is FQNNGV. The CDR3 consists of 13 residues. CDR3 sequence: CASSPGTGETQYF. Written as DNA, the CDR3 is TGTGCCAGCAGCCCCGGGACAGGGGAGACCCAGTACTTC.

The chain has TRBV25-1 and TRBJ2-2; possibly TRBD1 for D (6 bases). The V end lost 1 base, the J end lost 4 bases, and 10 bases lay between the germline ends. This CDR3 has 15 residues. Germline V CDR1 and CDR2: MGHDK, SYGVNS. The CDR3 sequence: CASSEWGTLTGELFF. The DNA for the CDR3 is TGTGCCAGCAGTGAATGGGGGACACTCACCGGGGAGCTGTTTTTT.

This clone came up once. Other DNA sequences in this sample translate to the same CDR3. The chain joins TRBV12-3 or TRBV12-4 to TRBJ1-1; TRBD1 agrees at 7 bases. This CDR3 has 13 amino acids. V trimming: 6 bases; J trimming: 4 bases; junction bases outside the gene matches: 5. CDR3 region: CASSIGGGTEAFF. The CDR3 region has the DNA TGTGCCAGCAGCATAGGGGGCGGCACTGAAGCTTTCTTT.

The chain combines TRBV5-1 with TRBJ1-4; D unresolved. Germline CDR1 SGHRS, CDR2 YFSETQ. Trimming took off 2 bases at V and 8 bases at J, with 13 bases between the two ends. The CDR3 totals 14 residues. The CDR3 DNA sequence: TGCGCCAGCAGCTTTGGAGGGTTCAGGGAAAAACTGTTTTTT. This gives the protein CASSFGGFREKLFF. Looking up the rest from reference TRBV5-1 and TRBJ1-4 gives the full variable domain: KAGVTQTPRYLIKTRGQQVTLSCSPISGHRSVSWYQQTPGQGLQFLFEYFSETQRNKGNFPGRFSGRQFSNSRSEMNVSTLELGDSALYLCASSFGGFREKLFFGSGTQLSVL.

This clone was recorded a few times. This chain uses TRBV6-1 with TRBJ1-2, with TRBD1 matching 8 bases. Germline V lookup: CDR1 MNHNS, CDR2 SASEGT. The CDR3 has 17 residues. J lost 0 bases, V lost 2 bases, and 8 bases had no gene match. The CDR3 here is CASSEQGARLSNYGYTF. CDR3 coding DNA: TGTGCCAGCAGTGAACAGGGGGCGAGGTTGTCTAACTATGGCTACACCTTC.

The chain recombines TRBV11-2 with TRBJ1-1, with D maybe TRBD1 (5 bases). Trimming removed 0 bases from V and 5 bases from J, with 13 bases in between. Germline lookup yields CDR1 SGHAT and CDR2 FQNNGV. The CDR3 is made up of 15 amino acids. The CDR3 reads CASSLEGGARTEAFF. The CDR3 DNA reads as TGTGCCAGCAGCTTAGAGGGAGGGGCAAGGACTGAAGCTTTCTTT.

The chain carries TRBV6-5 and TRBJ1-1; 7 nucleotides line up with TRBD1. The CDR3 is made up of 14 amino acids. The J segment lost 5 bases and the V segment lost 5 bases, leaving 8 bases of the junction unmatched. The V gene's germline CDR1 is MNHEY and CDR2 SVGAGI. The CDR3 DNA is TGTGCCAGCAGTATCCAGGGGGGTCTAACTGAAGCTTTCTTT. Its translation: CASSIQGGLTEAFF.

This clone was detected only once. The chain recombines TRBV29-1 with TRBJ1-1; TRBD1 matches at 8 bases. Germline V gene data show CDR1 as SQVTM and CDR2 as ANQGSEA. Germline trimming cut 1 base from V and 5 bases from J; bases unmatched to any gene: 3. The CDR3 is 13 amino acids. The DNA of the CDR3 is TGCAGCGTTGAAGGACAGGGGAGGACTGAAGCTTTCTTT. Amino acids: CSVEGQGRTEAFF. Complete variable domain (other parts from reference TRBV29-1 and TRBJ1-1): SAVISQKPSRDICQRGTSLTIQCQVDSQVTMMFWYRQQPGQSLTLIATANQGSEATYESGFVIDKFPISRPNLTFSTLTVSNMSPEDSSIYLCSVEGQGRTEAFFGQGTRLTVV.

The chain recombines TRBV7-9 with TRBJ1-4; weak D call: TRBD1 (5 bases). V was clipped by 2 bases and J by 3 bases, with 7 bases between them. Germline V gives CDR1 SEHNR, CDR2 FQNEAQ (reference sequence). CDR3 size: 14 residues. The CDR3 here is CASSLPGANEKLFF. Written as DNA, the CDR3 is TGTGCCAGCAGCTTACCGGGGGCTAATGAAAAACTGTTTTTT.

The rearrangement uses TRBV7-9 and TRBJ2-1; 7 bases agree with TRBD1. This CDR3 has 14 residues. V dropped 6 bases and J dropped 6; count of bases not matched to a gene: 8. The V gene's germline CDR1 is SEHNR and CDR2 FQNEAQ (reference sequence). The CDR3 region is CASSQFQGVNEQFF. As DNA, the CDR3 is TGTGCCAGCAGTCAATTCCAGGGGGTCAATGAGCAGTTCTTC.

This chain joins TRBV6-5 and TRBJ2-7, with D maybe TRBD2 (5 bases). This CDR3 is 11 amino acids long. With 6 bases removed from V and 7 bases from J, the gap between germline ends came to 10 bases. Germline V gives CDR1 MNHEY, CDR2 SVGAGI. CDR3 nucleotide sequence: TGTGCCAGCAGGAGCGGAAGTGAGCAGTACTTC. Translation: CASRSGSEQYF.

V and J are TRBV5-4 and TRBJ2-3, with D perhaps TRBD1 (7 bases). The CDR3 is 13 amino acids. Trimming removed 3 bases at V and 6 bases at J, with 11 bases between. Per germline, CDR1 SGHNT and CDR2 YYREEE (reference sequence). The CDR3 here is CASSSAGGDTQYF. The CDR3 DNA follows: TGTGCCAGCAGCTCCGCAGGGGGGGATACGCAGTATTTT.

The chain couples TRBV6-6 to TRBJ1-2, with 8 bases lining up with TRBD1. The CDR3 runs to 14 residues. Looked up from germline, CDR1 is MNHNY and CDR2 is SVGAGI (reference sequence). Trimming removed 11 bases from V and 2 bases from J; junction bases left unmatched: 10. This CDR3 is CAGQGANTNYGYTF. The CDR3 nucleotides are TGTGCCGGACAGGGCGCGAACACAAACTATGGCTACACCTTC.

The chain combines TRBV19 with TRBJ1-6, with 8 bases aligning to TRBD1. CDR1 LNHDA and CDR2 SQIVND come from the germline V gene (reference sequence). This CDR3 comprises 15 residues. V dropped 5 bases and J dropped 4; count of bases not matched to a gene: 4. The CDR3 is CASSVDRGYNSPLHF. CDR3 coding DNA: TGTGCCAGTAGTGTCGACAGGGGTTATAATTCACCCCTCCACTTT.

DNA for the CDR3: TGTGCCAGCAGTGTACCGCGGGACAGGGGTAACACCGGGGAGCTGTTTTTT. This sequence encodes CASSVPRDRGNTGELFF. The gene calls are TRBV6-1 and TRBJ2-2, with 10 bases matching TRBD1. The J segment lost 2 bases and the V segment lost 4 bases, leaving 7 bases of the junction unmatched. The CDR3 contains 17 residues. Per germline, CDR1 MNHNS and CDR2 SASEGT.